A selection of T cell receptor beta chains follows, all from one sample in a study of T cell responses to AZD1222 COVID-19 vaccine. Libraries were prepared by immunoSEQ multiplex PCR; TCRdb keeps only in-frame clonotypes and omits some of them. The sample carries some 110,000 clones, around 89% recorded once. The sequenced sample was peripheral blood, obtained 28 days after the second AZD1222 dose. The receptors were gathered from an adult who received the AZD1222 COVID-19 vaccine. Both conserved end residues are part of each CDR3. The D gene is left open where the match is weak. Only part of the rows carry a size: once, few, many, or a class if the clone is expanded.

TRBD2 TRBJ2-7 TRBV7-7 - CASSLEASGTYEQYF TGTGCTAGCAGCTTAGAGGCTAGCGGGACCTACGAGCAGTACTTC
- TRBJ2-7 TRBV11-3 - CASSLGGTKLHEQYF TGTGCCAGCAGCTTAGGGGGGACAAAACTCCACGAGCAGTACTTC
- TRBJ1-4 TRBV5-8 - CASSQGPATNEKLFF TGTGCCAGCAGCCAAGGGCCTGCAACTAATGAAAAACTGTTTTTT
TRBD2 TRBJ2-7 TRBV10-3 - CAISVGTSGSYEQYF TGTGCCATCAGTGTCGGGACTAGCGGAAGCTACGAGCAGTACTTC
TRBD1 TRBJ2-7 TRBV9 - CASSPGTGNEQYF TGTGCCAGCAGCCCCGGGACAGGGAACGAGCAGTACTTC
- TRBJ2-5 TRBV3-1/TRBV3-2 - CASSQDIARGTQYF TGTGCCAGCAGCCAAGATATAGCGCGCGGGACCCAGTACTTC
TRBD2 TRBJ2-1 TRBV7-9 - CASSVNSLAGNEQFF TGTGCCAGCAGCGTCAATAGCCTAGCGGGGAATGAGCAGTTCTTC
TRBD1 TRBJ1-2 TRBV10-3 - CAISGITDRDLGYTF TGTGCCATCAGTGGAATTACCGACAGGGATCTTGGCTACACCTTC
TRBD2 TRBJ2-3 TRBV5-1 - CASSFSGGGADTQYF TGCGCCAGCAGCTTTAGCGGGGGGGGAGCAGATACGCAGTATTTT
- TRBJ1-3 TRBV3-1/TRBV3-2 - CASSHNVDTIYF TGTGCCAGCAGCCACAACGTTGACACCATATATTTT
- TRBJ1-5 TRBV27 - CASSPFGGLVSNQPQHF TGTGCCAGCAGCCCCTTCGGGGGACTTGTTTCAAATCAGCCCCAGCATTTT
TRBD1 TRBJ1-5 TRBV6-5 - CASSYGQGARQPQHF TGTGCCAGCAGTTATGGACAGGGGGCGCGTCAGCCCCAGCATTTT
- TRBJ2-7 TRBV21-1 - CASSAVGGKQYF TGTGCCAGCAGCGCGGTTGGGGGGAAGCAGTACTTC
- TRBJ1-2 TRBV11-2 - CAVAHGLDYGYTF TGTGCAGTCGCCCACGGGTTGGACTATGGCTACACCTTC
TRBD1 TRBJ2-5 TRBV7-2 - CASSPGQGWVETQYF TGTGCCAGCAGCCCAGGACAGGGGTGGGTGGAGACCCAGTACTTC
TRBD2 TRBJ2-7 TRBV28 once CASSFLFLGRSGRVGEQYF TGTGCCAGCAGTTTCTTGTTCCTTGGACGGAGCGGGAGGGTAGGCGAGCAGTACTTC
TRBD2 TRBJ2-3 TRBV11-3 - CASSLEGSGRETRTDTQYF TGTGCCAGCAGCTTAGAGGGTAGCGGGAGAGAAACCCGCACAGATACGCAGTATTTT
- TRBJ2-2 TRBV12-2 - CASRSSDREKRIAGELFF TGTGCAAGTCGCTCATCGGACAGGGAAAAGCGGATAGCCGGGGAGCTGTTTTTT
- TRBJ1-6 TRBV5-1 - CASSQNGQSRSPLHF TGCGCCAGCAGTCAAAATGGGCAGTCGAGATCACCCCTCCACTTT
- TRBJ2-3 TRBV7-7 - CASSFRGSLTDTQYF TGTGCTAGCAGCTTTCGTGGGAGTTTGACAGATACGCAGTATTTT
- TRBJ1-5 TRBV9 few CASSVGGISNQPQHF TGTGCCAGCAGCGTAGGGGGCATCAGCAATCAGCCCCAGCATTTT
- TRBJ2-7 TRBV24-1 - CATSGNYHYEQYF TGTGCCACCAGTGGGAACTACCACTACGAGCAGTACTTC
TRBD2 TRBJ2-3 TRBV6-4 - CASSDSPSGSDTQYF TGTGCCAGCAGTGACTCGCCTAGCGGGTCAGATACGCAGTATTTT
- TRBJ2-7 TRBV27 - CASSLFYEQYF TGTGCCAGCAGCCTATTTTACGAGCAGTACTTC
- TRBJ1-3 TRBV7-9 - CASSLDPRRTIYF TGTGCCAGCAGCTTAGACCCACGAAGAACCATATATTTT
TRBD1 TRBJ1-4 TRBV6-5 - CASSRGQGHEKLFF TGTGCCAGCAGCCGGGGACAGGGCCATGAAAAACTGTTTTTT
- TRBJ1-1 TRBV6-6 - CASTPPGANTEAFF TGTGCCAGCACCCCCCCCGGGGCCAACACTGAAGCTTTCTTT
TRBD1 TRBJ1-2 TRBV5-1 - CASSLLGQGYGYTF TGCGCCAGCAGCTTGCTGGGACAGGGTTATGGCTACACCTTC
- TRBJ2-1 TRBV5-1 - CASSLRGTGEDNEQFF TGCGCCAGCAGCTTACGGGGCACAGGGGAGGACAATGAGCAGTTCTTC
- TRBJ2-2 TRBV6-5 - CASSEGDEHGELFF TGTGCCAGCAGCGAGGGAGACGAACACGGGGAGCTGTTTTTT
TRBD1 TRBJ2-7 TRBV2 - CASSAGTVLLSYEQYF TGTGCCAGCAGTGCAGGGACAGTCCTTCTCTCCTACGAGCAGTACTTC
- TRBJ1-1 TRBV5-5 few CASSVILAGMGTEAFF TGTGCCAGCAGCGTAATTCTAGCAGGGATGGGCACTGAAGCTTTCTTT